The 23 T cell receptor beta chains given below trace back to one sample, sequenced in a study of cytomegalovirus exposure and HLA in healthy donors. The study ran its PCR with 60 Vbeta and 13 Jbeta primers. The assay was immunoSEQ multiplex PCR, and TCRdb's table has in-frame clones only and misses some. The sample consists of around 220,000 clones, around 79% of them appearing once. The sample comprised PBMCs. The receptors come from a man between 18 and 29 years old in good health and CMV-seronegative.

This rearrangement joins TRBV30 to TRBJ1-1; 12 bases fit TRBD1. CDR1 GTSNPN and CDR2 SVGIG come from the germline V gene (reference sequence). This CDR3 comprises 15 residues. Germline trimming cut 3 bases from V and 5 bases from J; bases unmatched to any gene: 7. The CDR3, as DNA: TGTGCCTGGAGCCGGGACAGGGGGCGCGGGACTGAAGCTTTCTTT. Its protein is CAWSRDRGRGTEAFF.

This clone appeared a few times. V gene TRBV18 combines with J gene TRBJ1-3; 8 nucleotides align to TRBD1. CDR1 KGHSH and CDR2 LQKENI come from the germline V gene. The CDR3 length is 16 residues. Trimming cost V 2 bases and J 1 base; bases outside gene matches: 4. The CDR3 nucleotides are TGTGCCAGCTCACCAGGGACAGGCAGATCTGGAAACACCATATATTTT. It codes for CASSPGTGRSGNTIYF.

In the case of this clone: This sample includes further DNA sequences coding for the same CDR3. This chain joins TRBV30 and TRBJ1-2; a possible D gene is TRBD1 (5 bases). The CDR3 has 12 amino acids. Germline V CDR1 and CDR2: GTSNPN, SVGIG (reference sequence). Trimming shortened V by 2 bases and J by 3 bases, and 7 bases separated the two germline ends. Here the CDR3 DNA reads TGTGCCTGGAGTCCGGGGGACTATGGCTACACCTTC. Amino acid sequence: CAWSPGDYGYTF.

The rearrangement uses TRBV4-3 and TRBJ2-5; D uncertain. CDR1 LGHNA and CDR2 YSLEER come from the germline V gene. The germline V and J ends were trimmed by 1 base and 3 bases, with 9 bases remaining between them. The CDR3 contains 14 residues. DNA for the CDR3: TGCGCCAGCAGCCAAGGCCAGTCTGAAGAGACCCAGTACTTC. Amino acids: CASSQGQSEETQYF.

The chain joins TRBV19 to TRBJ2-4; 12 positions agree with TRBD2. Trimming cost V 6 bases and J 1 base; bases outside gene matches: 1. This CDR3 comprises 15 residues. Germline V gene sequence: CDR1 LNHDA, CDR2 SQIVND (reference sequence). For the CDR3, the DNA is TGTGCCAGTAGGACTAGCGGGAGTGCCAAAAACATTCAGTACTTC. Translating gives CASRTSGSAKNIQYF.

This chain connects TRBV11-2 to TRBJ1-1, with 7 bases aligning to TRBD1. Trimming at V came to 2 bases and at J to 0 bases, leaving 3 bases not matched to a gene. The CDR3 length is 15 residues. The germline V gene encodes CDR1 SGHAT and CDR2 FQNNGV. In DNA form, the CDR3 reads TGTGCCAGCAGCTTAAGGACAGGCGTGAACACTGAAGCTTTCTTT. The encoded protein is CASSLRTGVNTEAFF.

This sequence joins TRBV30 and TRBJ2-2; no clear D gene. V gave up 0 bases and J gave up 7 bases, with 12 bases separating them. CDR3 size: 14 residues. The V gene's germline CDR1 is GTSNPN and CDR2 SVGIG (reference sequence). CDR3 amino acids: CAWSVQDTVGELFF. The CDR3 DNA is TGTGCCTGGAGTGTGCAGGATACCGTCGGGGAGCTGTTTTTT. Full variable domain (outside the CDR3, taken from reference TRBV30 and TRBJ2-2): SQTIHQWPATLVQPVGSPLSLECTVEGTSNPNLYWYRQAAGRGLQLLFYSVGIGQISSEVPQNLSASRPQDRQFILSSKKLLLSDSGFYLCAWSVQDTVGELFFGEGSRLTVL.

This clone was seen only once. The chain uses TRBV4-2 and TRBJ1-2, with 10 bases fitting TRBD1. This CDR3 spans 15 amino acids. Germline V gene lookup returns CDR1 LGHNA and CDR2 YNFKEQ. The V and J ends lost 2 bases and 6 bases, in that order; junction bases with no gene match: 6. The CDR3 nucleotides are TGTGCCAGCAGCCAACCAGCGGGGACAGGGGATGGCTACACCTTC. Protein product: CASSQPAGTGDGYTF.

The V gene is TRBV7-8, the J gene TRBJ2-3; 7 nucleotides agree with TRBD1. The CDR3 sequence is 13 residues long. Germline V gene data show CDR1 as SGHVS and CDR2 as FQNEAQ. J lost 3 bases, V lost 3 bases, and 0 bases had no gene match. CDR3 nucleotide sequence: TGTGCCAGCAGCTTGGGACAGACAGATACGCAGTATTTT. Protein product: CASSLGQTDTQYF.

This clone was counted a single time. V usage is TRBV25-1 and J usage is TRBJ1-5, with unresolved D. CDR3 size: 14 residues. From germline, CDR1 is MGHDK and CDR2 SYGVNS. Trimming removed 2 bases at V and 6 bases at J, with 11 bases between. The CDR3 DNA reads as TGTGCCAGCAGTGAACAGGAAGTTGGTCAGCCCCAGCATTTT. Translation gives CASSEQEVGQPQHF. The full variable domain, rest sourced from reference TRBV25-1 and TRBJ1-5, is EADIYQTPRYLVIGTGKKITLECSQTMGHDKMYWYQQDPGMELHLIHYSYGVNSTEKGDLSSESTVSRIRTEHFPLTLESARPSHTSQYLCASSEQEVGQPQHFGDGTRLSIL.

The rearrangement links TRBV18 to TRBJ2-7; 7 bases map to TRBD1. This CDR3 is 15 amino acids long. Germline assignment: CDR1 KGHSH and CDR2 LQKENI. The V gene end was trimmed by 4 bases and the J gene end by 5 bases; junction bases not matched to a gene: 11. The CDR3 loop is CASSLNTGVGNEQYF. CDR3 nucleotides: TGTGCCAGCTCACTCAACACAGGGGTAGGCAACGAGCAGTACTTC.

This clone showed up just a few times. The V call is TRBV19, the J call TRBJ2-5, with D uncertain. The CDR3 runs 14 residues. Deletions cut 6 bases from V and 2 bases from J, with 13 bases between. In germline, CDR1 is LNHDA, CDR2 SQIVND (reference sequence). The CDR3 DNA reads as TGTGCCAGTAGCTTGTCGAGCAAGCAAGAGACCCAGTACTTC. Translated: CASSLSSKQETQYF.

The chain joins TRBV19 to TRBJ1-1; tentatively, D is TRBD1 (6 bases). Germline CDR1 LNHDA, CDR2 SQIVND (reference sequence). Trimming took 7 bases from V and 1 from J, leaving 19 bases between them. The CDR3 runs 16 residues. CDR3 DNA: TGTGCCAGTACCTTCAGGACAGCAACACCGAACACTGAAGCTTTCTTT. As protein: CASTFRTATPNTEAFF. Drawing the rest from reference TRBV19 and TRBJ1-1, the complete variable domain is DGGITQSPKYLFRKEGQNVTLSCEQNLNHDAMYWYRQDPGQGLRLIYYSQIVNDFQKGDIAEGYSVSREKKESFPLTVTSAQKNPTAFYLCASTFRTATPNTEAFFGQGTRLTVV.

The V gene is TRBV11-2, the J gene TRBJ2-2; no reliable D call. V was clipped by 6 bases and J by 5 bases, with 7 bases between them. CDR3 size: 12 residues. Germline V gene lookup returns CDR1 SGHAT and CDR2 FQNNGV. CDR3 residues: CASSFSTGELFF. For the CDR3, the DNA is TGTGCCAGCAGTTTTTCAACCGGGGAGCTGTTTTTT.

This chain connects TRBV18 to TRBJ2-3, with TRBD2 matching 11 bases. V lost 3 bases, J lost 7 bases, and 9 bases stayed unmatched. Germline CDR1 is KGHSH and CDR2 is LQKENI. The length of the CDR3 is 16 residues. In DNA form, the CDR3 reads TGTGCCAGCTCACCGCCCGGGACTAGCGGATATAATACGCAGTATTTT. This translates into CASSPPGTSGYNTQYF.

This rearrangement joins TRBV5-6 to TRBJ2-7; 10 bases match TRBD2. In germline, CDR1 is SGHDT, CDR2 YYEEEE. CDR3 size: 15 residues. J was trimmed by 0 bases and V by 5 bases; bases with no gene match: 5. For the CDR3, the DNA is TGTGCCAGCAGTTATAGCGGGGGGTACTCCTACGAGCAGTACTTC. Protein: CASSYSGGYSYEQYF.

This chain connects TRBV11-3 to TRBJ2-1, with 9 bases identical to TRBD2. Trimming removed 4 bases from V and 0 bases from J; junction bases left unmatched: 13. Germline V lookup: CDR1 SGHNT, CDR2 YENEEA. CDR3 size: 19 residues. The CDR3 DNA reads TGTGCCAGCAGCTGCGTAGCGGGAGAAAGGGTTGTCTCCTACAATGAGCAGTTCTTC. This codes for CASSCVAGERVVSYNEQFF.

The chain has TRBV2 and TRBJ2-4, with 9 bases fitting TRBD1. With 8 bases clipped from V and 0 bases from J, the junction kept 5 bases outside the gene matches. The CDR3 is 15 residues long. Germline values: CDR1 SNHLY, CDR2 FYNNEI. The CDR3 region has the DNA TGTGCCAGCGGACAGGGGATCCTAGCCAAAAACATTCAGTACTTC. Translation: CASGQGILAKNIQYF.

The count of this clone is one. CDR3 bases: TGTGCCAGCGGGGGGGGCGTATGGCAGCCCCAGCATTTT. Translation: CASGGGVWQPQHF. V is TRBV27 and J is TRBJ1-5, with a possible D match to TRBD1 (6 bases). The V end lost 8 bases, the J end lost 7 bases, and 15 bases lay between the germline ends. CDR1 and CDR2 from the germline V gene are MNHEY and SMNVEV (reference sequence). This CDR3 has 13 amino acids.

The rearrangement links TRBV5-1 to TRBJ1-4; TRBD1 aligns across 7 bases. The CDR3 length is 14 residues. Germline V lookup: CDR1 SGHRS, CDR2 YFSETQ. Trimming cost V 4 bases and J 8 bases; bases outside gene matches: 8. DNA of the CDR3: TGCGCCAGCAGCCCGACGGACAGGCCGGAAAAACTGTTTTTT. Its protein product is CASSPTDRPEKLFF.

This clone was counted only a few times. The CDR3 loop is CASSIGQDTEAFF. CDR3 DNA: TGTGCCAGCAGCATAGGACAGGACACTGAAGCTTTCTTT. V usage is TRBV11-2 and J usage is TRBJ1-1; 7 bases match TRBD1. In germline, CDR1 is SGHAT, CDR2 FQNNGV. The CDR3 consists of 13 residues. V was pared by 5 bases and J by 3 bases, with 3 bases of the junction left unmatched.

J is TRBJ2-3 and V is TRBV18, with TRBD2 matching over 7 bases. V lost 2 bases and J lost 3; bases outside the gene matches: 5. CDR3 length equals 15 residues. Germline CDR1 KGHSH, CDR2 LQKENI. CDR3 region: CASSPGGGPTDTQYF. The CDR3 nucleotides read TGTGCCAGCTCACCAGGGGGAGGGCCGACAGATACGCAGTATTTT. The full variable domain, completed using reference TRBV18 and TRBJ2-3, is NAGVMQNPRHLVRRRGQEARLRCSPMKGHSHVYWYRQLPEEGLKFMVYLQKENIIDESGMPKERFSAEFPKEGPSILRIQQVVRGDSAAYFCASSPGGGPTDTQYFGPGTRLTVL.

Only a few counts were recorded for this clone. The chain links TRBV14 to TRBJ1-2, with a tentative D call TRBD1 (6 bases). The V end was cut by 1 base, the J end by 4 bases, with 10 bases between. Germline V gene lookup returns CDR1 SGHDN and CDR2 FVKESK. The CDR3 contains 14 residues. In nucleotides, the CDR3 is TGTGCCAGCAGCCAAGCTGGACAGACCTATGGCTACACCTTC. Amino acid sequence: CASSQAGQTYGYTF.